One sample yielded the 6 T cell receptor beta chains listed below, sequenced in a study of T cell responses to AZD1222 COVID-19 vaccine. Produced via immunoSEQ multiplex PCR; TCRdb's table is partial and in-frame only. The profile shows tens of thousands of clones, 80% to 85% of them singletons. The sample here was peripheral blood, taken on day 0 of AZD1222 vaccination. All receptors derive from an adult in good health.

This chain uses TRBV4-1 with TRBJ1-2; a weak D match, TRBD1 (5 bases). Deletions cut 0 bases from V and 8 bases from J, with 19 bases between. The CDR3 is 16 residues long. Germline CDR1 is MGHRA and CDR2 is YSYEKL. CDR3 residues: CASSQETGPDWGGYTF. CDR3 coding DNA: TGCGCCAGCAGCCAAGAGACCGGACCGGATTGGGGGGGCTACACCTTC.

Only one count was recorded for this clone. V and J are TRBV13 and TRBJ2-3; no definite D call. From germline, CDR1 is PRHDT and CDR2 FYEKMQ (reference sequence). This CDR3 has 15 amino acids. Trimming left V 5 bases short and J 0 bases short, with 12 bases between. CDR3 protein: CASSIHYISTDTQYF. Written as DNA, the CDR3 is TGTGCCAGCAGCATTCATTATATCAGCACAGATACGCAGTATTTT.

CDR3: CASSLGTSYSNQPQHF. CDR3 nucleotides: TGTGCCAGCAGCTTGGGGACATCCTATAGCAATCAGCCCCAGCATTTT. The chain is built from TRBV7-9 and TRBJ1-5, with D perhaps TRBD1 (6 bases). CDR3 length: 16 amino acids. V lost 3 bases and J 0 bases, leaving 12 bases between the germline ends. Germline loops: CDR1 SEHNR, CDR2 FQNEAQ (reference sequence).

Only one count was recorded for this clone. The chain employs TRBV7-9 and TRBJ2-5, with D perhaps matching TRBD1 (6 bases). Germline V lookup: CDR1 SEHNR, CDR2 FQNEAQ (reference sequence). Trimming removed 10 bases at V and 0 bases at J, with 15 bases between. CDR3 size: 14 residues. CDR3: CATKITGNQETQYF. The CDR3 nucleotides are TGTGCCACCAAAATAACAGGGAACCAAGAGACCCAGTACTTC. Using reference TRBV7-9 and TRBJ2-5 for the parts outside the CDR3, the full variable domain is DTGVSQNPRHKITKRGQNVTFRCDPISEHNRLYWYRQTLGQGPEFLTYFQNEAQLEKSRLLSDRFSAERPKGSFSTLEIQRTEQGDSAMYLCATKITGNQETQYFGPGTRLLVL.

The chain is built from TRBV5-1 and TRBJ2-7; unclear D gene. Germline loops: CDR1 SGHRS, CDR2 YFSETQ. This CDR3 contains 14 residues. V was cut by 5 bases and J by 4 bases, with 16 bases left in between. The CDR3 here is CASSSGPDQYEQYF. CDR3 DNA: TGCGCCAGCAGTTCCGGACCTGACCAGTACGAGCAGTACTTC.

The CDR3 region has the DNA TGTGCCAGCTCCTATCTCGGGGGGCGAGGCAATCAGCCCCAGCATTTT. Translated: CASSYLGGRGNQPQHF. V usage is TRBV7-2 and J usage is TRBJ1-5, with D perhaps TRBD1 (6 bases). V lost 8 bases, J lost 2 bases, and 19 bases lay in between. The germline CDR1 and CDR2 sequences are SGHTA and FQGNSA. The CDR3 covers 16 residues. Full variable domain (outside the CDR3, taken from reference TRBV7-2 and TRBJ1-5): GAGVSQSPSNKVTEKGKDVELRCDPISGHTALYWYRQSLGQGLEFLIYFQGNSAPDKSGLPSDRFSAERTGGSVSTLTIQRTQQEDSAVYLCASSYLGGRGNQPQHFGDGTRLSIL.